The 32 T cell receptor beta chains listed next were all sequenced from one sample in a study of T-cell reconstitution after alpha-beta-depleted transplantation in children (dated by TCRdb to 2016 to 2018). Library construction relied on PCR. Sequenced on an Illumina HiSeq 2500. To normalize quantification of the TCRbeta repertoire, the TCR libraries were built with molecular barcoding that relied on unique molecular identifiers. TCRdb redid the processing of the public reads, applying fastp at Q25 and MiXCR, and retained in-frame beta chains. Merged by CDR3 protein, the rows form single entries marked with the most common genes and DNA. Present in this sample are some 590,000 distinct CDR3 sequences, about 10% of which were seen just once. Of the sample, 4% falls within the top ten clones. The sequencing here drew on PBMCs from the stem cell graft donor, taken from the stem cell graft. The receptors here all came from a human donor who donated a stem cell graft to a child with acute myeloid leukemia.

This clonotype was detected a few times. The chain carries TRBV11-2 and TRBJ1-2; TRBD1 matches 8 bases. V shed 0 bases and J 0 bases; nucleotides not matched to a gene: 9. CDR3 length equals 18 residues. Germline CDR1 is SGHAT and CDR2 is FQNNGV. CDR3 sequence reads: CASSLELFQGQANYGYTF. In DNA form, the CDR3 reads TGTGCCAGCAGCTTAGAATTATTCCAGGGACAGGCTAACTATGGCTACACCTTC.

This clonotype was counted ten times or more. The genes are TRBV20-1 and TRBJ2-1, with 11 nucleotides matching TRBD2. CDR1 and CDR2 (germline): DFQATT, SNEGSKA (reference sequence). The CDR3 extends over 14 amino acids. Trimming removed 6 bases from V and 2 bases from J; junction bases left unmatched: 3. CDR3 region: CSAQLAGAYNEQFF. CDR3 DNA: TGCAGTGCCCAACTAGCGGGGGCCTACAATGAGCAGTTCTTC.

The rearrangement links TRBV28 to TRBJ2-7; 14 positions match TRBD2. V was clipped by 5 bases and J by 2 bases; unmatched bases: 5. Germline-derived CDR1 and CDR2 are MDHEN and SYDVKM. This CDR3 has 16 amino acids. The CDR3 DNA is TGTGCCAGCAGTCCACAGGGACTAGCGGGGGCCTACGAGCAGTACTTC. Encoded protein: CASSPQGLAGAYEQYF.

This clonotype was picked up many times. The rearrangement links TRBV7-2 to TRBJ2-1, with D tentatively TRBD1 (6 bases). This CDR3 spans 14 amino acids. Looked up from germline, CDR1 is SGHTA and CDR2 is FQGNSA. Trimming left V 4 bases short and J 5 bases short, with 12 bases between. CDR3 region: CASSSGQKNNEQFF. Written as DNA, the CDR3 is TGTGCCAGCAGCTCCGGACAGAAAAACAATGAGCAGTTCTTC. The whole variable domain, filled in from reference TRBV7-2 and TRBJ2-1, reads GAGVSQSPSNKVTEKGKDVELRCDPISGHTALYWYRQSLGQGLEFLIYFQGNSAPDKSGLPSDRFSAERTGGSVSTLTIQRTQQEDSAVYLCASSSGQKNNEQFFGPGTRLTVL.

This clonotype was picked up a small number of times. This rearrangement joins TRBV29-1 to TRBJ2-7; D tentatively fits TRBD1 or TRBD2 (5 bases each). The CDR3 spans 14 residues. CDR1 and CDR2 from the germline V gene are SQVTM and ANQGSEA. The V and J ends lost 1 base and 2 bases respectively, with 12 bases between them. The CDR3 nucleotides are TGCAGCGTTGAAGGGGGGATAGTACCCTACGAGCAGTACTTC. Protein product: CSVEGGIVPYEQYF.

The DNA for the CDR3 is TGTGCCAGCAGCCCAACAAAAAGCTCCTACAATGAGCAGTTCTTC. It translates to CASSPTKSSYNEQFF. The chain couples TRBV7-2 to TRBJ2-1; D is uncertain. Trimming removed 5 bases at V and 0 bases at J, with 11 bases between. The CDR3 totals 15 residues. Germline V gene lookup returns CDR1 SGHTA and CDR2 FQGNSA. Complete variable domain (other parts from reference TRBV7-2 and TRBJ2-1): GAGVSQSPSNKVTEKGKDVELRCDPISGHTALYWYRQSLGQGLEFLIYFQGNSAPDKSGLPSDRFSAERTGGSVSTLTIQRTQQEDSAVYLCASSPTKSSYNEQFFGPGTRLTVL.

This clonotype was found many times. The genes are TRBV5-1 and TRBJ2-5, with D unclear. Germline values: CDR1 SGHRS, CDR2 YFSETQ. Trimming shortened V by 4 bases and J by 4 bases, and 11 bases separated the two germline ends. The length of the CDR3 is 13 residues. The CDR3 loop is CASSVRTPETQYF. The CDR3 coding sequence is TGCGCCAGCAGCGTACGGACCCCAGAGACCCAGTACTTC.

In this sample, this clonotype turned up many times. This chain links TRBV11-3 with TRBJ2-1, with D possibly matching TRBD1 (7 bases). This CDR3 has 19 amino acids. Trimming took off 1 base at V and 4 bases at J, with 23 bases between the two ends. The germline V gene encodes CDR1 SGHNT and CDR2 YENEEA. For the CDR3, the DNA is TGTGCCAGCAGCTTAGGAGGTGGAGGGGGCCGAGGATTTTACAATGAGCAGTTCTTC. This translates into CASSLGGGGGRGFYNEQFF.

This clonotype was counted between two and nine times. The chain has TRBV5-1 and TRBJ2-1; 10 bases line up with TRBD1. CDR3 length: 15 residues. CDR1 and CDR2 (germline): SGHRS, YFSETQ. With V trimmed by 9 bases and J by 4 bases, 10 bases remained unmatched. CDR3 DNA sequence: TGCGCCACCGGAGCCGGGACAGGGGCTTACAATGAGCAGTTCTTC. It encodes CATGAGTGAYNEQFF. The complete variable domain, with remaining parts taken from reference TRBV5-1 and TRBJ2-1, reads KAGVTQTPRYLIKTRGQQVTLSCSPISGHRSVSWYQQTPGQGLQFLFEYFSETQRNKGNFPGRFSGRQFSNSRSEMNVSTLELGDSALYLCATGAGTGAYNEQFFGPGTRLTVL.

This clonotype has a handful of counts. The genes are TRBV20-1 and TRBJ2-5; D is uncertain. CDR1 and CDR2 (germline): DFQATT, SNEGSKA (reference sequence). This CDR3 is 14 amino acids long. V was shortened by 5 bases and J by 5 bases, with 18 bases between the two germline ends. The CDR3 loop reads CSAHPVVGWETQYF. The CDR3 nucleotides are TGCAGTGCTCACCCCGTCGTGGGCTGGGAGACCCAGTACTTC.

There are many counts of this clonotype. This chain links TRBV6-1 with TRBJ2-1, with D perhaps given as TRBD1 or TRBD2 (6 bases each). CDR1 MNHNS and CDR2 SASEGT come from the germline V gene. V was cut by 6 bases and J by 1 base, with 13 bases left in between. This CDR3 spans 15 amino acids. As DNA, the CDR3 is TGTGCCAGCAGGGAGGGGGTCGCATCCTACAATGAGCAGTTCTTC. Amino acids: CASREGVASYNEQFF.

J is TRBJ2-1 and V is TRBV14; a weak D match, TRBD2 (5 bases). Germline CDR1 SGHDN, CDR2 FVKESK. Trimming took off 3 bases at V and 9 bases at J, with 18 bases between the two ends. This CDR3 has 15 residues. CDR3 sequence: CASSHEDLVIFEQFF. CDR3 DNA: TGTGCCAGCAGCCATGAGGACTTGGTAATTTTTGAGCAGTTCTTC.

This clonotype was counted between two and nine times. The DNA for the CDR3 is TGTGCCAGCAGCCACCGAGGGGAGCTGTTTTTT. Encoded protein: CASSHRGELFF. The chain joins TRBV3-1 to TRBJ2-2, with D unclear. V shed 3 bases and J shed 8 bases, with 4 bases lying between them. CDR1 is LGHDT, CDR2 YNNKEL, per germline (reference sequence). The CDR3 contains 11 residues.

V and J are TRBV24-1 and TRBJ2-3; D perhaps matches TRBD2 (6 bases). V lost 3 bases and J lost 2, with 14 bases in between. CDR1 KGHDR and CDR2 SFDVKD come from the germline V gene. The CDR3 is made up of 16 amino acids. CDR3 residues: CATSDPGRGPTDTQYF. DNA for the CDR3: TGTGCCACCAGTGATCCAGGGCGGGGCCCCACAGATACGCAGTATTTT.

At least ten counts were recorded for this clonotype. CDR3 DNA: TGTGCCAGCAGGGCCAGGGGCATCACTGAAGCTTTCTTT. Amino acid sequence: CASRARGITEAFF. The chain carries TRBV3-1 and TRBJ1-1, with D tentatively TRBD1 (6 bases). Germline CDR1 reads LGHDT; CDR2 reads YNNKEL (reference sequence). There are 13 residues in the CDR3. The V end lost 6 bases, the J end lost 4 bases, and 12 bases lay between the germline ends.

This clonotype was counted between two and nine times. The rearrangement joins TRBV20-1 to TRBJ2-3; the match to TRBD2 covers 9 bases. With 6 bases clipped from V and 4 bases from J, the junction kept 17 bases outside the gene matches. The CDR3 is 17 residues long. The germline V gene has CDR1 DFQATT and CDR2 SNEGSKA (reference sequence). CDR3 in amino acids: CSALVAGVDWLADTQYF. The CDR3, as DNA: TGCAGTGCCCTGGTAGCGGGAGTTGACTGGCTCGCAGATACGCAGTATTTT.

This chain connects TRBV20-1 to TRBJ1-5; 10 bases agree with TRBD1. The germline gives CDR1 DFQATT, CDR2 SNEGSKA (reference sequence). After removal of 3 bases from V and 4 bases from J, the junction contained 3 bases not matched to a gene. CDR3 length equals 14 residues. The CDR3 sequence is CSARDRGLNQPQHF. DNA for the CDR3: TGCAGTGCTAGGGACAGGGGGTTGAATCAGCCCCAGCATTTT.

This clonotype was seen more than once but under ten times. The chain combines TRBV27 with TRBJ2-6, with 7 bases matching TRBD1. The trim removed 5 bases at V and 2 bases at J, leaving 3 bases unmatched. Germline lookup yields CDR1 MNHEY and CDR2 SMNVEV (reference sequence). This CDR3 has 15 amino acids. CDR3 amino acids: CASSNRGAGANVLTF. The CDR3 DNA sequence: TGTGCCAGCAGTAACAGGGGAGCTGGGGCCAACGTCCTGACTTTC.

The sample holds a few counts of this clonotype. The rearrangement uses TRBV6-2 or TRBV6-3 and TRBJ2-4; the D call may be TRBD1 or TRBD2 (6 bases each). This CDR3 region has 15 residues. From germline, CDR1 is MNHEY and CDR2 SVGEGT. The V end lost 2 bases, the J end lost 3 bases, and 11 bases lay between the germline ends. The CDR3, as DNA: TGTGCCAGCAGTTACAAAGGGGGAGGCAAAAACATTCAGTACTTC. It yields the protein CASSYKGGGKNIQYF.

The J gene is TRBJ1-1, the V gene TRBV7-2, with D perhaps matching TRBD1 (6 bases). CDR1 is SGHTA, CDR2 FQGNSA, per germline. CDR3 size: 16 residues. The V and J ends lost 4 bases and 4 bases respectively, with 19 bases between them. Written as DNA, the CDR3 is TGTGCCAGCAGCTCAAGGTCAGGGGCCGGGGGCACTGAAGCTTTCTTT. It specifies CASSSRSGAGGTEAFF.

The chain has TRBV3-1 and TRBJ2-1; 13 bases match TRBD2. Germline V gene data show CDR1 as LGHDT and CDR2 as YNNKEL (reference sequence). The CDR3 runs 15 residues. The J segment lost 9 bases and the V segment lost 8 bases, leaving 10 bases of the junction unmatched. CDR3 bases: TGTGCCAGCTCCCACGGGACTAGCGGGATGGGTGAGCAGTTCTTC. It is translated as CASSHGTSGMGEQFF.

This clonotype was seen ten or more times. J is TRBJ2-5 and V is TRBV7-6, with a tentative D call TRBD2 (5 bases). V was trimmed by 2 bases and J by 1 base, leaving 17 bases between them. CDR1 and CDR2 from the germline V gene are SGHVS and FNYEAQ. This CDR3 spans 17 amino acids. The CDR3 sequence: CASSLFGWGAIQETQYF. The CDR3, as DNA: TGTGCCAGCAGCTTATTCGGGTGGGGAGCGATCCAAGAGACCCAGTACTTC. The variable domain in full, completed from reference TRBV7-6 and TRBJ2-5, reads GAGVSQSPRYKVTKRGQDVALRCDPISGHVSLYWYRQALGQGPEFLTYFNYEAQQDKSGLPNDRFSAERPEGSISTLTIQRTEQRDSAMYRCASSLFGWGAIQETQYFGPGTRLLVL.

This clonotype came up many times. The chain carries TRBV9 and TRBJ2-4, with D uncertain. The V end was cut by 0 bases, the J end by 12 bases, with 16 bases between. Germline values: CDR1 SGDLS, CDR2 YYNGEE. This CDR3 has 14 amino acids. CDR3 loop: CASSVEQGPANQYF. In nucleotides, the CDR3 is TGTGCCAGCAGCGTAGAACAAGGGCCTGCTAATCAGTACTTC. Full variable domain (missing parts from reference TRBV9 and TRBJ2-4): DSGVTQTPKHLITATGQRVTLRCSPRSGDLSVYWYQQSLDQGLQFLIQYYNGEERAKGNILERFSAQQFPDLHSELNLSSLELGDSALYFCASSVEQGPANQYFGAGTRLSVL.

This clonotype was detected ten times or more. J is TRBJ2-1 and V is TRBV10-3, with 15 bases matching TRBD2. J was trimmed by 10 bases and V by 9 bases; bases with no gene match: 4. The CDR3 sequence is 13 residues long. CDR1 and CDR2 from the germline V gene are ENHRY and SYGVKD. The CDR3 nucleotides read TGTGCCATGGGACTAGCGGGAGGAGACGAGCAGTTCTTC. Translated, it gives CAMGLAGGDEQFF.

This clonotype has a handful of counts. The chain recombines TRBV6-2 or TRBV6-3 with TRBJ2-1, with 10 bases matching TRBD2. This CDR3 has 17 residues. From germline, CDR1 is MNHEY and CDR2 SVGEGT. V lost 4 bases, J lost 5 bases, and 11 bases stayed unmatched. For the CDR3, the DNA is TGTGCCAGCAGTTCCCTCCGGACTAGCGGAACTGACAATGAGCAGTTCTTC. Protein sequence: CASSSLRTSGTDNEQFF.

The rearrangement links TRBV4-3 to TRBJ2-5; D gene unclear. There are 15 residues in the CDR3. Per the germline V gene, CDR1 is LGHNA and CDR2 is YSLEER. V shed 0 bases and J shed 3 bases, with 11 bases lying between them. The CDR3 DNA is TGCGCCAGCAGCCAAGATGGGCAGCCCGAAGAGACCCAGTACTTC. It encodes CASSQDGQPEETQYF.

This chain joins TRBV12-3 or TRBV12-4 and TRBJ2-1; 9 bases map to TRBD2. The CDR3 totals 15 residues. V was clipped by 3 bases and J by 8 bases; unmatched bases: 8. The CDR3 region is CASSFPLAGAHEQFF. CDR3 bases: TGTGCCAGCAGTTTTCCCTTAGCGGGAGCCCATGAGCAGTTCTTC.

This clonotype was picked up a small number of times. The chain links TRBV6-2 or TRBV6-3 to TRBJ2-7; 9 nucleotides line up with TRBD1. Germline lookup yields CDR1 MNHEY and CDR2 SVGEGT. Trimming took 0 bases from V and 2 from J; bases not matched to a gene: 2. This CDR3 comprises 15 residues. For the CDR3, the DNA is TGTGCCAGCAGTTACTCGGACAGGGGACCCTACGAGCAGTACTTC. Protein sequence: CASSYSDRGPYEQYF.

In its sample, this clonotype was seen a few times. The J gene is TRBJ1-3, the V gene TRBV5-1; 7 nucleotides line up with TRBD1. J lost 0 bases, V lost 0 bases, and 6 bases had no gene match. The CDR3 extends over 17 amino acids. Germline values: CDR1 SGHRS, CDR2 YFSETQ. CDR3 sequence reads: CASSLEGRGFSGNTIYF. CDR3 DNA sequence: TGCGCCAGCAGCTTGGAGGGCAGGGGGTTCTCTGGAAACACCATATATTTT.

This clonotype turned up a few times. CDR3 residues: CASSLSGTSGRFTYEQYF. DNA of the CDR3: TGTGCCAGCAGCTTATCCGGGACTAGCGGGCGTTTCACCTACGAGCAGTACTTC. The V call is TRBV5-5, the J call TRBJ2-7; 12 bases fit TRBD2. Germline assignment: CDR1 SGHKS and CDR2 YYEKEE (reference sequence). V was pared by 2 bases and J by 2 bases, with 11 bases of the junction left unmatched. The CDR3 is made up of 18 amino acids.

The CDR3 loop is CASSSGGGELFF. The CDR3 DNA sequence: TGTGCCAGCAGTTCGGGGGGCGGAGAACTGTTTTTT. The chain combines TRBV6-6 with TRBJ1-4; a possible D gene is TRBD1 (6 bases). CDR1 and CDR2 (germline): MNHNY, SVGAGI (reference sequence). The CDR3 is 12 residues long. Trimming cost V 4 bases and J 12 bases, with 12 bases left between them.

The J gene is TRBJ2-1, the V gene TRBV15; TRBD2 might be the D (5 bases). The V end lost 5 bases, the J end lost 6 bases, and 11 bases lay between the germline ends. The CDR3 loop spans 13 amino acids. Germline V lookup: CDR1 LNHNV, CDR2 YYDKDF (reference sequence). The CDR3 protein is CATSSLEANEQFF. The CDR3 nucleotides read TGTGCCACCAGCTCCTTGGAGGCCAATGAGCAGTTCTTC. The variable domain in full, with the rest retrieved from reference TRBV15 and TRBJ2-1, is DAMVIQNPRYQVTQFGKPVTLSCSQTLNHNVMYWYQQKSSQAPKLLFHYYDKDFNNEADTPDNFQSRRPNTSFCFLDIRSPGLGDTAMYLCATSSLEANEQFFGPGTRLTVL.